The rows below give T cell receptor beta chains drawn from one sample of a study of blood T cell repertoires in COVID-19. Sequencing used immunoSEQ multiplex PCR; TCRdb keeps in-frame clones, though not all of them. The sample gives more than 200,000 clones, about 90% of which show up once; about 6% is in the top ten. Material: PBMCs or T cells enriched from blood (not recorded which). The source is a woman younger than 45 with acute COVID-19. Each CDR3 is given with its conserved first and last residue. Fields, in order: D gene, J gene, clone size, V gene, CDR3 protein, CDR3 DNA. A D gene is named only where the DNA matches it firmly. For some rows the clone size is stated as once, few or many, or as a class when expanded; others skip it.

D: TRBD2; J: TRBJ2-1; size: -; V: TRBV7-9; CDR3: CASSLAGGLAGRREQFF; DNA: TGTGCCAGCAGCTTAGCAGGGGGACTAGCGGGGCGGCGTGAGCAGTTCTTC
D: TRBD1; J: TRBJ1-4; size: -; V: TRBV10-2; CDR3: CASSETAGGPGGNEKLFF; DNA: TGCGCCAGCAGTGAAACGGCAGGGGGACCGGGGGGGAATGAAAAACTGTTTTTT
D: -; J: TRBJ1-1; size: -; V: TRBV6-1; CDR3: CASSEGGLNTEAFF; DNA: TGTGCCAGCAGTGAAGGCGGATTGAACACTGAAGCTTTCTTT
D: TRBD2; J: TRBJ2-3; size: few; V: TRBV28; CDR3: CASSGLVFGTDTQYF; DNA: TGTGCCAGCAGTGGACTAGTATTTGGCACAGATACGCAGTATTTT
D: -; J: TRBJ1-1; size: -; V: TRBV25-1; CDR3: CASSRGFFGNTEAFF; DNA: TGTGCCAGCAGCAGGGGATTTTTTGGGAACACTGAAGCTTTCTTT
D: -; J: TRBJ1-4; size: -; V: TRBV5-1; CDR3: CASSLIVNEKLFF; DNA: TGCGCCAGCAGCTTAATAGTCAATGAAAAACTGTTTTTT
D: -; J: TRBJ1-1; size: -; V: TRBV9; CDR3: CASSVAQDTEAFF; DNA: TGTGCCAGCAGCGTAGCTCAGGACACTGAAGCTTTCTTT
D: TRBD1; J: TRBJ1-5; size: -; V: TRBV2; CDR3: CASSHGQGDQPQHF; DNA: TGTGCCAGCAGCCATGGACAGGGAGATCAGCCCCAGCATTTT
D: -; J: TRBJ1-1; size: -; V: TRBV5-6; CDR3: CASSAGWNTEAFF; DNA: TGTGCCAGCAGCGCGGGGTGGAACACTGAAGCTTTCTTT
D: TRBD1; J: TRBJ1-5; size: -; V: TRBV19; CDR3: CASDRGVQPQHF; DNA: TGTGCCAGTGACAGGGGTGTGCAGCCCCAGCATTTT
D: -; J: TRBJ1-4; size: -; V: TRBV2; CDR3: CASSEGRRNEKLFF; DNA: TGTGCCAGCAGTGAGGGCAGGAGGAATGAAAAACTGTTTTTT
D: TRBD2; J: TRBJ2-3; size: -; V: TRBV3-1/TRBV3-2; CDR3: CASSLGLAGADTQYF; DNA: TGTGCCAGCAGCCTGGGACTAGCGGGGGCAGATACGCAGTATTTT
D: -; J: TRBJ2-5; size: -; V: TRBV12-5; CDR3: CASGLDGGGTQYF; DNA: TGTGCTAGCGGTTTGGACGGGGGAGGGACCCAGTACTTC
D: -; J: TRBJ1-5; size: -; V: TRBV27; CDR3: CASSPLTGSNQPQHF; DNA: TGTGCCAGCAGTCCGCTCACAGGATCCAATCAGCCCCAGCATTTT
D: TRBD2; J: TRBJ2-1; size: -; V: TRBV5-6; CDR3: CASSSYGTSGVKQFF; DNA: TGTGCCAGCAGCTCGTACGGGACTAGCGGGGTTAAGCAGTTCTTC
D: TRBD1; J: TRBJ2-1; size: -; V: TRBV7-3; CDR3: CASRMDRAHEQFF; DNA: TGTGCCAGCAGGATGGACAGGGCGCATGAGCAGTTCTTC
D: -; J: TRBJ2-2; size: -; V: TRBV19; CDR3: CASSGSGATGELFF; DNA: TGTGCCAGTAGTGGATCAGGGGCTACCGGGGAGCTGTTTTTT
D: TRBD1; J: TRBJ1-6; size: -; V: TRBV5-4; CDR3: CASSLFGDRGNSPLHF; DNA: TGTGCCAGCAGCTTGTTTGGGGACAGGGGTAATTCACCCCTCCACTTT
D: -; J: TRBJ2-1; size: -; V: TRBV5-1; CDR3: CASRELSTYNEQFF; DNA: TGCGCCAGCAGGGAGCTCTCCACCTACAATGAGCAGTTCTTC
D: -; J: TRBJ2-4; size: -; V: TRBV30; CDR3: CARQGAKNIQYF; DNA: TGTGCCCGTCAGGGGGCCAAAAACATTCAGTACTTC